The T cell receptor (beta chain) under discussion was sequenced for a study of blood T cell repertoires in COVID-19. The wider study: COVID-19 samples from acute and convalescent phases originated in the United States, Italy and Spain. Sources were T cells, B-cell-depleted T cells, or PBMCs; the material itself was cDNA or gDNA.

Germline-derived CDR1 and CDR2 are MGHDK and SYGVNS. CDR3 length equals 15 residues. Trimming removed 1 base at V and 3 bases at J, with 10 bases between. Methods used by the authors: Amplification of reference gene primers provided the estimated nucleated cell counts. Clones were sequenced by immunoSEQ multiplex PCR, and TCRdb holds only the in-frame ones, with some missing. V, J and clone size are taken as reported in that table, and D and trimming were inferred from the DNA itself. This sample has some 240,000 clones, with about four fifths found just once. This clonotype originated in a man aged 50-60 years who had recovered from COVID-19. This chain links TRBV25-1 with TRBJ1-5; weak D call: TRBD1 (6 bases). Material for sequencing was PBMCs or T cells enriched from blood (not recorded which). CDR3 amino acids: CASSEWDNYNQPQHF. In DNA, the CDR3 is TGTGCCAGCAGTGAATGGGACAACTACAATCAGCCCCAGCATTTT.